These 6 T cell receptor beta chains share one sample of origin, sequenced in a study of shared clonotypes between healthy human individuals (dated by TCRdb to about 2020). The library was generated by the immunoSEQ multiplex PCR assay. TCRdb took over this immuneACCESS table, retaining in-frame rearrangements with V and J assigned. Such tables are incomplete; in checked studies, under half of the missing clones stem from an unresolved V gene, and the remainder is unexplained. The sample table records about 2.4 million clones; under 95% of these occur just once. Clones ranked in the top ten supply 0.36% of the sample. The material sequenced was naive CD4+ T cells from PBMCs. Reading the label with the study, this specimen's cell subset or site is: CD45RA+ positively selected. The origin of the receptors is a young man in good health. Some clones in this sample may be carry-over from other donors' samples.

This clone was picked up a small number of times. Other DNA sequences within the sample encode an identical CDR3. The V and J genes are TRBV28 and TRBJ1-5, with TRBD1 matching over 8 bases. The J segment lost 4 bases and the V segment lost 6 bases, leaving 5 bases of the junction unmatched. Germline V lookup: CDR1 MDHEN, CDR2 SYDVKM. The CDR3 totals 14 residues. Here the CDR3 reads CASSLRTGNQPQHF. In DNA, the CDR3 is TGTGCCAGCAGCCTCCGGACAGGGAATCAGCCCCAGCATTTT.

This clone was detected a few times. The chain is built from TRBV6-1 and TRBJ1-1, with no clear D. Trimming removed 6 bases from V and 1 base from J, with 12 bases in between. The CDR3 spans 14 residues. Germline assignment: CDR1 MNHNS and CDR2 SASEGT. The CDR3 reads CASRGLTSNTEAFF. The DNA for the CDR3 is TGTGCCAGCAGGGGCCTCACTTCGAACACTGAAGCTTTCTTT.

The chain is built from TRBV20-1 and TRBJ1-2, with D possibly being TRBD1 (6 bases). The CDR3 consists of 10 residues. Per germline, CDR1 DFQATT and CDR2 SNEGSKA (reference sequence). Trimming took off 6 bases at V and 8 bases at J, with 10 bases between the two ends. The CDR3, as DNA: TGCAGTGCCCTGACAGGCGGCTACACCTTC. Amino acid sequence: CSALTGGYTF.

J is TRBJ2-1 and V is TRBV6-5, with D hard to call. Between the trimmed V and J ends, which lost 0 bases and 11 bases, there was a span of 8 bases. The CDR3 totals 12 residues. CDR1 is MNHEY and CDR2 is SVGAGI in the germline V gene. The CDR3 loop reads CASSYSDGKQFF. The CDR3 DNA sequence: TGTGCCAGCAGTTACTCGGACGGAAAGCAGTTCTTC.

This chain links TRBV4-3 with TRBJ1-1; D perhaps matches TRBD1 (6 bases). V was trimmed by 1 base and J by 6 bases, leaving 12 bases between them. CDR1 and CDR2 from the germline V gene are LGHNA and YSLEER. The CDR3 is 14 amino acids. The CDR3 loop reads CASSQVWGHAEAFF. As DNA, the CDR3 is TGCGCCAGCAGCCAAGTCTGGGGACACGCTGAAGCTTTCTTT.

DNA for the CDR3: TGCGCCAGCAGCTTGGTAGTTACACTCAATGAGCAGTTCTTC. Translated, it gives CASSLVVTLNEQFF. This sequence joins TRBV5-1 and TRBJ2-1; D is undetermined. In germline, CDR1 is SGHRS, CDR2 YFSETQ. V was pared by 0 bases and J by 6 bases, with 10 bases between. The CDR3 covers 14 residues. Variable domain in full (rest from reference TRBV5-1 and TRBJ2-1): KAGVTQTPRYLIKTRGQQVTLSCSPISGHRSVSWYQQTPGQGLQFLFEYFSETQRNKGNFPGRFSGRQFSNSRSEMNVSTLELGDSALYLCASSLVVTLNEQFFGPGTRLTVL.